The 7 T cell receptor beta chains presented below share a single source sample, sequenced in a study of human T cells and chemical hapten exposure (dated by TCRdb to about 2021). The time point label, as the study defines it: patch test 1, 2 weeks after DPC sensitization. The sample's treatment or condition label is to be understood as: therapeutic diphenylcyclopropenone sensitization with weekly scalp DPC. The method behind the library was RACE. The data were produced on a NextSeq 500. TCRdb ran its own pipeline on the public reads, namely fastp trimming at Q25 and MiXCR clone calling, and kept in-frame beta chains. A single entry per CDR3 protein holds the most common genes and DNA from its merged rows. The sample table holds 80,000 to 95,000 distinct CDR3 sequences, of which about 10% were seen once. The biggest ten clones account for approximately 4.4% of the sample. The source material was whole blood, sampled in connection with sensitization to the hapten diphenylcyclopropenone (DPC). The receptors originated from a woman aged 50 to 60 with alopecia areata. Some clones in this sample may be carry-over from other donors' samples.

The chain couples TRBV18 to TRBJ2-1; 11 positions agree with TRBD2. Germline V CDR1 and CDR2: KGHSH, LQKENI. The CDR3 is made up of 20 amino acids. Trimming removed 3 bases from V and 0 bases from J; junction bases left unmatched: 13. DNA for the CDR3: TGTGCCAGCTCACCGGCTAGCGGGGGGTTCGATATTAGCTCCTACAATGAGCAGTTCTTC. This translates into CASSPASGGFDISSYNEQFF.

This clonotype turned up a few times. The chain has TRBV7-8 and TRBJ2-3; no reliable D call. The V end was cut by 1 base, the J end by 0 bases, with 11 bases between. CDR1 and CDR2 from the germline V gene are SGHVS and FQNEAQ. This CDR3 has 16 amino acids. As DNA, the CDR3 is TGTGCCAGCAGCTTAGGGGCTCGGTACAGCACAGATACGCAGTATTTT. It is translated as CASSLGARYSTDTQYF.

This clonotype came up a few times. This chain connects TRBV5-1 to TRBJ2-3, with a tentative D call TRBD2 (6 bases). V lost 6 bases, J lost 6 bases, and 23 bases lay in between. The CDR3 runs to 16 residues. Germline V CDR1 and CDR2: SGHRS, YFSETQ. The chain's CDR3 is CASNLGTGGRSDTQYF. The CDR3 DNA follows: TGCGCCAGCAATTTGGGGACTGGAGGCCGGAGCGATACGCAGTATTTT.

In its sample, this clonotype was seen many times. The J gene is TRBJ2-7, the V gene TRBV10-3; the D gene is possibly TRBD2 (6 bases). Germline V gives CDR1 ENHRY, CDR2 SYGVKD. The V gene lost 8 bases and the J gene lost 5 bases, with 10 bases spanning the gap. The CDR3 sequence is 11 residues long. The CDR3 protein is CAISGGNEQYF. For the CDR3, the DNA is TGTGCCATCTCTGGCGGGAACGAGCAGTACTTC.

V is TRBV20-1 and J is TRBJ2-7; the D call may be TRBD1 or TRBD2 (7 bases each). V shed 3 bases and J shed 3 bases, with 15 bases lying between them. The CDR3 sequence is 14 residues long. Germline values: CDR1 DFQATT, CDR2 SNEGSKA (reference sequence). The CDR3 DNA is TGCAGTGCTAGGGGAGGGGGCGCTCTCTACGAGCAGTACTTC. This translates into CSARGGGALYEQYF.

This clonotype was counted between two and nine times. The genes are TRBV5-4 and TRBJ2-3, with a tentative D call TRBD1 (6 bases). CDR3 length equals 16 residues. Deletions cut 4 bases from V and 2 bases from J, with 17 bases between. Germline V lookup: CDR1 SGHNT, CDR2 YYREEE (reference sequence). The CDR3 region is CASSGGQSYVTDTQYF. The CDR3 nucleotides are TGTGCCAGCAGCGGGGGCCAGTCGTACGTCACAGATACGCAGTATTTT.

This clonotype was observed many times. The J gene is TRBJ1-1, the V gene TRBV18; D perhaps matches TRBD1 (6 bases). Trimming took off 7 bases at V and 0 bases at J, with 18 bases between the two ends. CDR1 KGHSH and CDR2 LQKENI come from the germline V gene. This CDR3 is built from 16 residues. The CDR3 coding sequence is TGTGCCAGCTTTCACGGCACAGGGAAGATGAACACTGAAGCTTTCTTT. Translated: CASFHGTGKMNTEAFF.